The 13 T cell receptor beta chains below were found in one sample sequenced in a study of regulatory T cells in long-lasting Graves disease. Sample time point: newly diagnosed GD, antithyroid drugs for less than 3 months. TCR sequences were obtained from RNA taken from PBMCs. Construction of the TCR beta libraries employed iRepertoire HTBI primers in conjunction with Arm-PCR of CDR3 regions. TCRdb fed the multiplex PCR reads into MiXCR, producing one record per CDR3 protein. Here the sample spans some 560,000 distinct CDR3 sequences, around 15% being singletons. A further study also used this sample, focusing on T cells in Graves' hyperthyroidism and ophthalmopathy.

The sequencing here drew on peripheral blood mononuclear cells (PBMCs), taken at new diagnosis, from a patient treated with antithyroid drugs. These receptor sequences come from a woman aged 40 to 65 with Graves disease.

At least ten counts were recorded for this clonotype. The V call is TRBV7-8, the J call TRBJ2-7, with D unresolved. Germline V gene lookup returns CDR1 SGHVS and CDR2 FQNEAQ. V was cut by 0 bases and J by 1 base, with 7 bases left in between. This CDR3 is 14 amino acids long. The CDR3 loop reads CASSLARKSYEQYF. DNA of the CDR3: TGTGCCAGCAGCTTAGCCCGGAAATCCTACGAGCAGTACTTC.

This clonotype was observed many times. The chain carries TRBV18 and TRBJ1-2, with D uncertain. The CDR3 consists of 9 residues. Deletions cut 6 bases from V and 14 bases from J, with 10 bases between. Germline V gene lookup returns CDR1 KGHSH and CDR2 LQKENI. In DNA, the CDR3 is TGTGCCAGCTCGCAGGACGGGACCTTC. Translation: CASSQDGTF.

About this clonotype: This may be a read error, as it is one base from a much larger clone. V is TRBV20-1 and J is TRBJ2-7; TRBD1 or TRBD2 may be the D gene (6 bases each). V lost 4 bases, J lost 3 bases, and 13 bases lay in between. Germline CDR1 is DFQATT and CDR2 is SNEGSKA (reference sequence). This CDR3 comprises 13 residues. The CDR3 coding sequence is TGCAGTGCTACCCCACAGGGACTCTACGAGCAGTACTTC. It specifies CSATPQGLYEQYF.

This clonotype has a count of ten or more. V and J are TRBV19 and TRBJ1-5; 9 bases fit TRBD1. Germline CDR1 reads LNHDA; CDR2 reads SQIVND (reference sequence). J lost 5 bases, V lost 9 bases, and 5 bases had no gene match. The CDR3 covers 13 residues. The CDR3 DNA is TGTGCCAGCAGCCGACAGGGGGATCAGCCCCAGCATTTT. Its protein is CASSRQGDQPQHF.

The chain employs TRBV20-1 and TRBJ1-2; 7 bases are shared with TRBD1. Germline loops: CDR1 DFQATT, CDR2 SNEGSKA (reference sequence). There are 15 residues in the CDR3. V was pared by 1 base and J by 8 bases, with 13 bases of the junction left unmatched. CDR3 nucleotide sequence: TGCAGTGCTAGAGCCCCCGGGACAGCGCTTCGAGGCTACACCTTC. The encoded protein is CSARAPGTALRGYTF.

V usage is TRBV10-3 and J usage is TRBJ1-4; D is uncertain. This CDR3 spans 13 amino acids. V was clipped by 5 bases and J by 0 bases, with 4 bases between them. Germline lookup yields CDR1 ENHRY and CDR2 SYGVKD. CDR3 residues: CAISRSTNEKLFF. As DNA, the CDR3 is TGTGCCATCAGTCGTTCAACTAATGAAAAACTGTTTTTT.

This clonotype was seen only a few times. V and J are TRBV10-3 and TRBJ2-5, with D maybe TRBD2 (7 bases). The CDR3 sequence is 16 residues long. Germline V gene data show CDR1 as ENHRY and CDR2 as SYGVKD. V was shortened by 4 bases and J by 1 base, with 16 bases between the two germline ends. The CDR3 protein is CAISGKTGGPQETQYF. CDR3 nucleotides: TGTGCCATCAGTGGGAAGACGGGGGGCCCCCAAGAGACCCAGTACTTC.

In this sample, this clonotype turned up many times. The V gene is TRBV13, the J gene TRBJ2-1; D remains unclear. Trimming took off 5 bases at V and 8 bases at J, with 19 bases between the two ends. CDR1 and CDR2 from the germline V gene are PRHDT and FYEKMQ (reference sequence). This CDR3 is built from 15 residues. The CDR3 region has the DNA TGTGCCAGCAGCACGAGGAAGGGTAATTTGGATGAGCAGTTCTTC. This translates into CASSTRKGNLDEQFF. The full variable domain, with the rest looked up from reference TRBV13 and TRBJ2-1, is AAGVIQSPRHLIKEKRETATLKCYPIPRHDTVYWYQQGPGQDPQFLISFYEKMQSDKGSIPDRFSAQQFSDYHSELNMSSLELGDSALYFCASSTRKGNLDEQFFGPGTRLTVL.

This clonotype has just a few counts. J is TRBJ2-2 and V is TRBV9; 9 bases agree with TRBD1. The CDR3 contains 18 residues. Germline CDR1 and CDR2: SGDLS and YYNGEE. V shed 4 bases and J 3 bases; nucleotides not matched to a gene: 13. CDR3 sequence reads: CASSPGHTGGEDTGELFF. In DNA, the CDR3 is TGTGCCAGCAGCCCAGGACACACAGGGGGCGAGGACACCGGGGAGCTGTTTTTT.

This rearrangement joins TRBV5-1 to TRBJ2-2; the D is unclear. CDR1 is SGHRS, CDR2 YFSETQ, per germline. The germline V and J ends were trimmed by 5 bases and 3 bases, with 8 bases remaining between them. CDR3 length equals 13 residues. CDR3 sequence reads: CASSVFDTGELFF. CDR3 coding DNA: TGCGCCAGCAGTGTGTTCGACACCGGGGAGCTGTTTTTT.

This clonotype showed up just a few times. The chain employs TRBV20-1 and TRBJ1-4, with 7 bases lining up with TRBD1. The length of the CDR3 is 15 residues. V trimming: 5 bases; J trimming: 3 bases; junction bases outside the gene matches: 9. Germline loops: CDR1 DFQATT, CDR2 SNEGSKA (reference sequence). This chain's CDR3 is CSAGPPGQSNEKLFF. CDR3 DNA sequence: TGCAGTGCTGGACCCCCGGGACAGTCTAATGAAAAACTGTTTTTT.

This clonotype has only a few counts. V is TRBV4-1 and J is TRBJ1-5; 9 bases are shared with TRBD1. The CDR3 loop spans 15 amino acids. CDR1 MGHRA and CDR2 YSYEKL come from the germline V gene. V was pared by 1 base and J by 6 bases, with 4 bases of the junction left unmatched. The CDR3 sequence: CASSQVTGGAQPQHF. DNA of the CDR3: TGCGCCAGCAGCCAAGTAACAGGGGGCGCTCAGCCCCAGCATTTT.

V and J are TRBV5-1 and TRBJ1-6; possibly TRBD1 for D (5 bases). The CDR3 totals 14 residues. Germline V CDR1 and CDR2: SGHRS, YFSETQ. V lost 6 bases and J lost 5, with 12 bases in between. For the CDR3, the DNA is TGCGCCAGCAAGAATGGGGGGAATAATTCACCCCTCCACTTT. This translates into CASKNGGNNSPLHF.